This passage covers 23 T cell receptor beta chains from one sample sequenced in a study of identical twins. MiXCR, applied by TCRdb to the 5' RACE reads, yields one record per CDR3 protein. The sample lists hundreds of thousands of distinct CDR3 sequences, 9% to 15% occurring once. These same records also appear under a second study, on yellow fever vaccine responses in identical twins.

Sequencing was performed on CD8+ T cells sorted from blood. These receptor sequences come from a woman aged 18-29 years in good health.

The CDR3 loop reads CASSAGQGSADEQFF. CDR3 nucleotides: TGTGCCAGCAGTGCGGGACAGGGTTCTGCGGATGAGCAGTTCTTC. The rearrangement links TRBV6-1 to TRBJ2-1; 9 nucleotides match TRBD1. In germline, CDR1 is MNHNS, CDR2 SASEGT. CDR3 size: 15 residues. V gave up 4 bases and J gave up 8 bases; unmatched junction bases: 9.

This clonotype was detected many times. V and J are TRBV7-2 and TRBJ2-1, with TRBD2 matching over 9 bases. This CDR3 is 16 amino acids long. Germline loops: CDR1 SGHTA, CDR2 FQGNSA. The ends lost 2 bases at V and 7 bases at J; junction bases unmatched: 9. CDR3 nucleotides: TGTGCCAGCAGCTTATCGCGGGGGGGGCCCCGAAATGAGCAGTTCTTC. It specifies CASSLSRGGPRNEQFF.

This clonotype was detected a few times. The rearrangement links TRBV3-1 to TRBJ1-6; no clear D gene. The CDR3 runs 16 residues. CDR1 is LGHDT and CDR2 is YNNKEL in the germline V gene (reference sequence). V was shortened by 1 base and J by 0 bases, with 7 bases between the two germline ends. CDR3 sequence reads: CASSQGSSSYNSPLHF. The CDR3 nucleotides read TGTGCCAGCAGCCAAGGCTCGAGCTCCTATAATTCACCCCTCCACTTT.

This clonotype occurred a few times. The chain is built from TRBV4-2 and TRBJ2-5; unclear D gene. The CDR3 totals 18 residues. Trimming took 0 bases from V and 5 from J, leaving 22 bases between them. Germline values: CDR1 LGHNA, CDR2 YNFKEQ. CDR3 amino acids: CASSQDWSGKFDSETQYF. The CDR3 DNA reads TGTGCCAGCAGCCAAGATTGGTCGGGCAAATTCGATTCGGAGACCCAGTACTTC.

This clonotype turned up a few times. V usage is TRBV2 and J usage is TRBJ2-3; TRBD2 aligns across 13 bases. The CDR3 is 19 residues long. V lost 5 bases, J lost 0 bases, and 11 bases stayed unmatched. Germline-derived CDR1 and CDR2 are SNHLY and FYNNEI. The CDR3 region is CASSLRTSGGLISTDTQYF. For the CDR3, the DNA is TGTGCCAGCAGTCTCCGGACTAGCGGGGGCCTAATCAGCACAGATACGCAGTATTTT.

This clonotype was found a few times. The J gene is TRBJ2-3, the V gene TRBV11-2; D remains unclear. CDR1 SGHAT and CDR2 FQNNGV come from the germline V gene. V dropped 0 bases and J dropped 4 bases, with 5 bases sitting between them. The CDR3 has 13 residues. CDR3 loop: CASSLDLPDTQYF. In DNA form, the CDR3 reads TGTGCCAGCAGCTTAGACTTACCAGATACGCAGTATTTT. The whole variable domain, filled in from reference TRBV11-2 and TRBJ2-3, reads EAGVAQSPRYKIIEKRQSVAFWCNPISGHATLYWYQQILGQGPKLLIQFQNNGVVDDSQLPKDRFSAERLKGVDSTLKIQPAKLEDSAVYLCASSLDLPDTQYFGPGTRLTVL.

This clonotype has more than one count but fewer than ten. One end of the junction fails to match germline, which may point to a read error. The genes are TRBV4-1 and TRBJ2-5, with D tentatively TRBD1 or TRBD2 (5 bases each). The CDR3 consists of 16 residues. Germline values: CDR1 MGHRA, CDR2 YSYEKL. CDR3 sequence reads: CASSHPPLVRGETQNF. DNA for the CDR3: TGCGCCAGCAGCCACCCCCCGTTGGTGCGAGGGGAGACCCAGAACTTC.

There are many counts of this clonotype. The chain is built from TRBV29-1 and TRBJ2-1; D could derive from TRBD1 or TRBD2 (5 bases each). Trimming took 0 bases from V and 3 from J, leaving 21 bases between them. Per the germline V gene, CDR1 is SQVTM and CDR2 is ANQGSEA. CDR3 length equals 18 residues. The CDR3 sequence is CSVEDRKTGTDFYNEQFF. The CDR3 DNA is TGCAGCGTTGAAGATCGGAAGACCGGGACGGATTTCTACAATGAGCAGTTCTTC.

In this sample, this clonotype turned up a few times. In DNA form, the CDR3 reads TGTGCCAGCAGCCCCGGTGTTGGGAGCACAGATACGCAGTATTTT. This encodes CASSPGVGSTDTQYF. The chain combines TRBV7-7 with TRBJ2-3; D ambiguous. CDR1 is SSHAT and CDR2 is FNYEAQ in the germline V gene (reference sequence). V was cut by 5 bases and J by 0 bases, with 12 bases left in between. The CDR3 totals 15 residues.

This chain connects TRBV6-4 to TRBJ2-7; no firm D call. V lost 11 bases and J lost 6, with 26 bases in between. Germline V gene sequence: CDR1 MRHNA, CDR2 SNTAGT. The CDR3 loop spans 15 amino acids. DNA of the CDR3: TGTGCCGGGTTAAGGACGGCGGTCTTGGGGTTCGAGCAGTACGTC. Amino acid sequence: CAGLRTAVLGFEQYV.

The genes are TRBV2 and TRBJ2-3, with 8 bases lining up with TRBD2. This CDR3 has 15 amino acids. The V gene's germline CDR1 is SNHLY and CDR2 FYNNEI. The junction had 4 bases not matched to a gene; V was cut back by 1 base and J by 4 bases. The CDR3 spells CASSEGGLASDTQYF. The DNA of the CDR3 is TGTGCCAGCAGTGAAGGAGGACTAGCATCAGATACGCAGTATTTT.

At least ten counts were recorded for this clonotype. This CDR3 is CASSFSLDEKLFF. DNA of the CDR3: TGTGCCAGCAGTTTTTCCCTAGATGAAAAACTGTTTTTT. The chain uses TRBV12-3 or TRBV12-4 and TRBJ1-4; D unclear. The CDR3 is 13 amino acids. V lost 3 bases and J 6 bases, leaving 8 bases between the germline ends.

The CDR3 reads CASRPGTRYEQYF. In DNA, the CDR3 is TGTGCCAGCAGACCGGGGACACGATACGAGCAGTACTTC. This chain connects TRBV28 to TRBJ2-7, with D possibly TRBD1 on 6 matching bases. The CDR3 runs to 13 residues. Trimming stripped 6 bases from V and 4 bases from J, with 13 bases between. From germline, CDR1 is MDHEN and CDR2 SYDVKM. Supplemented by reference TRBV28 and TRBJ2-7, the full variable domain reads DVKVTQSSRYLVKRTGEKVFLECVQDMDHENMFWYRQDPGLGLRLIYFSYDVKMKEKGDIPEGYSVSREKKERFSLILESASTNQTSMYLCASRPGTRYEQYFGPGTRLTVT.

The chain couples TRBV11-2 to TRBJ2-3; D remains unclear. The CDR3 runs 16 residues. V shed 2 bases and J shed 2 bases, with 14 bases lying between them. CDR1 is SGHAT and CDR2 is FQNNGV in the germline V gene. The CDR3 bases are TGTGCCAGCAGCTTAAGGGCCCCTCCGTCCACAGATACGCAGTATTTT. It encodes CASSLRAPPSTDTQYF.

This clonotype was picked up a small number of times. The V gene is TRBV15, the J gene TRBJ2-7; unclear D gene. The CDR3 has 15 residues. The germline gives CDR1 LNHNV, CDR2 YYDKDF (reference sequence). The germline V and J ends were trimmed by 3 bases and 5 bases, with 17 bases remaining between them. CDR3 in amino acids: CATSSSRRMAHEQYV. In DNA form, the CDR3 reads TGTGCCACCAGCAGCTCGCGTAGAATGGCCCACGAGCAGTACGTC.

This clonotype was seen a few times. The genes are TRBV7-6 and TRBJ2-3; no clear D. The CDR3 has 14 amino acids. Per germline, CDR1 SGHVS and CDR2 FNYEAQ. V was trimmed by 1 base and J by 2 bases, leaving 7 bases between them. CDR3 sequence reads: CASSLEGNTDTQYF. The CDR3 DNA sequence: TGTGCCAGCAGCTTAGAGGGAAACACAGATACGCAGTATTTT.

V is TRBV5-1 and J is TRBJ2-5; perhaps TRBD2 as D (7 bases). V lost 3 bases and J lost 5, with 11 bases in between. Germline assignment: CDR1 SGHRS and CDR2 YFSETQ. The CDR3 length is 13 residues. CDR3 in amino acids: CASSWGGGETQYF. DNA for the CDR3: TGCGCCAGCAGCTGGGGGGGCGGGGAGACCCAGTACTTC.

This clonotype was seen a handful of times. The chain joins TRBV5-5 to TRBJ2-7; D not resolved. The germline V gene has CDR1 SGHKS and CDR2 YYEKEE (reference sequence). CDR3 length: 12 amino acids. V lost 0 bases, J lost 3 bases, and 4 bases lay in between. The CDR3 is CASSLDLYEQYF. DNA of the CDR3: TGTGCCAGCAGCTTGGACCTCTACGAGCAGTACTTC.

This clonotype turned up a few times. This chain joins TRBV2 and TRBJ1-4; D may be TRBD1 (6 bases). The germline gives CDR1 SNHLY, CDR2 FYNNEI. Trimming removed 8 bases from V and 6 bases from J, with 13 bases in between. This CDR3 is 13 amino acids long. The CDR3 here is CASGRGKDEKLFF. CDR3 DNA sequence: TGTGCCAGCGGCAGGGGCAAGGATGAAAAACTGTTTTTT.

The V and J genes are TRBV12-3 or TRBV12-4 and TRBJ1-5, with D unclear. CDR3 length: 16 residues. The ends were cut back, 0 bases at V and 5 bases at J, with 14 bases in the middle. The CDR3 sequence is CASSLAFDREHQPQHF. As DNA, the CDR3 is TGTGCCAGCAGTTTAGCCTTTGATAGGGAGCATCAGCCCCAGCATTTT.

This chain joins TRBV12-3 or TRBV12-4 and TRBJ2-2, with D perhaps assigned TRBD1 or TRBD2 (5 bases each). The CDR3 runs 14 residues. The CDR3 here is CASEGTLTTGELFF. For the CDR3, the DNA is TGTGCTTCTGAGGGGACCCTTACCACCGGGGAGCTGTTTTTT.

The V call is TRBV4-1, the J call TRBJ2-7; TRBD2 aligns across 8 bases. V trimming: 4 bases; J trimming: 6 bases; junction bases outside the gene matches: 11. This CDR3 has 15 residues. Germline values: CDR1 MGHRA, CDR2 YSYEKL. Here the CDR3 DNA reads TGCGCCAGCAGCCCTCAGCGGGGGATGGACCCCGAGCAGTACTTC. This sequence encodes CASSPQRGMDPEQYF.

In this sample, this clonotype turned up a few times. The chain couples TRBV6-5 to TRBJ2-5; 8 bases agree with TRBD1. The V gene's germline CDR1 is MNHEY and CDR2 SVGAGI. This CDR3 contains 17 residues. V dropped 0 bases and J dropped 4; count of bases not matched to a gene: 10. CDR3 nucleotides: TGTGCCAGCAGTTACTCGCTCACATCCGGGACAGGAGAGACCCAGTACTTC. Amino acids: CASSYSLTSGTGETQYF.